The 4 T cell receptor beta chains reported below all come from one sample, sequenced in a study of blood T cell repertoires in COVID-19. The assay was immunoSEQ multiplex PCR, and TCRdb's table has in-frame clones only and misses some. The sample lists some 100,000 clones; 80% to 90% were seen once. The specimen sequenced was peripheral blood. The receptors derive from a woman older than 75 with active COVID-19.

The CDR3 DNA sequence: TGTGCCAGCAGCCCAAGAGGGTCAGGGGGAGAGACCCAGTACTTC. It translates to CASSPRGSGGETQYF. The chain recombines TRBV11-3 with TRBJ2-5, with 7 bases lining up with TRBD1. From germline, CDR1 is SGHNT and CDR2 YENEEA. The J segment lost 4 bases and the V segment lost 5 bases, leaving 10 bases of the junction unmatched. The CDR3 length is 15 residues.

The V gene is TRBV2, the J gene TRBJ2-5; 16 positions agree with TRBD2. The germline V gene has CDR1 SNHLY and CDR2 FYNNEI. J gave up 2 bases and V 5 bases, and 2 bases lay outside the gene matches. This CDR3 spans 16 amino acids. Written as DNA, the CDR3 is TGTGCCAGCAGTCCGGGACTAGCGGGAGGGCAAGAGACCCAGTACTTC. Its protein product is CASSPGLAGGQETQYF.

This sequence joins TRBV19 and TRBJ2-3; D is uncertain. Looked up from germline, CDR1 is LNHDA and CDR2 is SQIVND (reference sequence). The CDR3 extends over 14 amino acids. Trimming removed 4 bases from V and 0 bases from J, with 8 bases in between. The CDR3 loop is CASSRLESTDTQYF. The CDR3 DNA sequence: TGTGCCAGTAGTAGACTGGAGAGCACAGATACGCAGTATTTT.

This clone was observed a few times. J is TRBJ1-1 and V is TRBV5-1, with a weak D call TRBD1 (6 bases). The CDR3 runs to 13 residues. The V end was cut by 4 bases, the J end by 1 base, with 8 bases between. CDR1 is SGHRS, CDR2 YFSETQ, per germline. As DNA, the CDR3 is TGCGCCAGCAGCGGGACACAGAACACTGAAGCTTTCTTT. The encoded protein is CASSGTQNTEAFF.